A single T cell receptor beta chain is shown here with its context. This sample is part of a study of blood T cell repertoires in COVID-19. Study at large: Italy, Spain and the United States were the sources of the convalescent and acute COVID-19 samples. T cells, B-cell-depleted T cells, or PBMCs provided the cDNA or gDNA that served as material.

The CDR3 loop spans 18 amino acids. Trimming at V came to 0 bases and at J to 1 base, leaving 11 bases not matched to a gene. Germline V gene sequence: CDR1 SEHNR, CDR2 FQNEAQ (reference sequence). Authors' methods: Amplification of reference gene primers provided the estimated nucleated cell counts. Produced via immunoSEQ multiplex PCR; TCRdb's table is partial and in-frame only. D and trimming were read from the DNA, whereas the V and J calls and clone size are those reported in that table. Of over 250,000 clones listed, approximately 91% are singletons. V is TRBV7-9 and J is TRBJ2-5; 7 nucleotides align to TRBD2. This receptor was identified in a man aged 50 or older with acute or convalescent COVID-19. The sequencing sample was made of peripheral blood. DNA for the CDR3: TGTGCCAGCAGCTTAGCGGCTGGCCAGGGACTAACCCAAGAGACCCAGTACTTC. Translated, it gives CASSLAAGQGLTQETQYF.